Reported below is one T cell receptor (beta chain). What it binds is unknown. The entry originates in a study of identical twins. Findings of the study overall: Beta clonotypes that were abundant in cord blood contained fewer insertions, a pattern absent from memory repertoires.

TCRdb itself ran the 5' RACE reads through MiXCR, one entry per CDR3 protein. Among around 370,000 distinct CDR3 sequences listed, roughly 9% were seen once. In germline, CDR1 is LGHDT, CDR2 YNNKEL (reference sequence). With 5 bases clipped from V and 0 bases from J, the junction kept 2 bases outside the gene matches. CDR3 length: 16 amino acids. Sequencing input: naive T cells sorted from blood. This receptor was taken from a woman in her forties or fifties in good health. The rearrangement joins TRBV3-1 to TRBJ2-1; 12 nucleotides agree with TRBD2. DNA for the CDR3: TGTGCCAGCAGCAGGACTAGCGGGATCTCCTACAATGAGCAGTTCTTC. It yields the protein CASSRTSGISYNEQFF.